A selection of T cell receptor beta chains follows, all from one sample in a study of blood T cell repertoires in COVID-19. Libraries were prepared by immunoSEQ multiplex PCR; TCRdb keeps only in-frame clonotypes and omits some of them. The sample lists around 150,000 clones, over 75% seen once, with around 9.9% in the top ten. Specimen: peripheral blood. The receptors stem from a human donor in a cohort sampled during active COVID-19. Both conserved end residues are part of each CDR3. Fields, in order: D gene, V gene, clone size, J gene, CDR3 protein, CDR3 DNA. A D gene is named only where the DNA matches it firmly. Clone size is stated in some rows and not others, as once, few, many or a class when expanded.

TRBD1	TRBV27	NA	TRBJ2-7	CASSFGTGDEQYF	TGTGCCAGCAGTTTTGGGACAGGGGACGAGCAGTACTTC
TRBD1	TRBV30	NA	TRBJ2-7	CAFRDSSYEQYF	TGTGCCTTCCGGGACAGCTCCTACGAGCAGTACTTC
NA	TRBV28	NA	TRBJ1-5	CAAARGDQPQHF	TGTGCCGCCGCCCGCGGGGATCAGCCCCAGCATTTT
NA	TRBV30	NA	TRBJ2-1	CAWSTAGLPFNEQFF	TGTGCCTGGAGTACTGCGGGATTGCCCTTCAATGAGCAGTTCTTC
NA	TRBV6-5	NA	TRBJ1-1	CASSSLDSNTEAFF	TGTGCCAGCAGTTCCCTAGATTCTAACACTGAAGCTTTCTTT
NA	TRBV7-9	NA	TRBJ1-1	CASSRGNTEAFF	TGTGCCAGCAGCCGAGGAAACACTGAAGCTTTCTTT
TRBD1	TRBV11-2	NA	TRBJ1-6	CASSSDRGSPLHF	TGTGCCAGCAGCTCCGACAGGGGCTCACCCCTCCACTTT
NA	TRBV12-5	NA	TRBJ1-1	CASGPPRGGENTEAFF	TGTGCTAGTGGCCCTCCCCGCGGAGGGGAGAACACTGAAGCTTTCTTT
TRBD2	TRBV13	NA	TRBJ2-3	CASSPDWERGGTMGDTQYF	TGTGCCAGCAGCCCAGACTGGGAGCGGGGGGGCACAATGGGAGATACGCAGTATTTT
NA	TRBV10-2	NA	TRBJ2-2	CASSESLSGGELFF	TGCGCCAGCAGTGAGAGCCTTAGCGGCGGGGAGCTGTTTTTT
NA	TRBV10-3	NA	TRBJ2-2	CAISELPAGELFF	TGTGCCATCAGTGAGTTGCCGGCCGGGGAGCTGTTTTTT
NA	TRBV5-1	once	TRBJ2-3	CASSLLGGSTDTQYF	TGCGCCAGCAGCTTATTGGGGGGAAGCACAGATACGCAGTATTTT
TRBD1	TRBV6-2/TRBV6-3	NA	TRBJ2-4	CASSQGTVLAKNIQYF	TGTGCCAGCAGTCAAGGGACAGTACTAGCCAAAAACATTCAGTACTTC
NA	TRBV6-5	NA	TRBJ2-5	CASLFPTGPKTQYF	TGTGCCAGCCTCTTCCCCACAGGGCCGAAGACCCAGTACTTC
TRBD1	TRBV19	NA	TRBJ1-2	CASSQTGNNYGYTF	TGTGCCAGTAGTCAGACAGGGAACAACTATGGCTACACCTTC
NA	TRBV29-1	NA	TRBJ2-5	CSVGVGLQETQYF	TGCAGCGTTGGTGTGGGCCTCCAAGAGACCCAGTACTTC
NA	TRBV9	once	TRBJ1-2	CASSVEGAGEHYGYTF	TGTGCCAGCAGCGTTGAGGGTGCAGGGGAACACTATGGCTACACCTTC
NA	TRBV12-5	NA	TRBJ2-6	CASGLVLEGAGANVLTF	TGTGCTAGTGGTTTGGTACTAGAGGGGGCTGGGGCCAACGTCCTGACTTTC
TRBD1	TRBV7-9	few	TRBJ1-2	CASSSDRINYGYTF	TGTGCCAGCAGCTCGGACAGGATTAACTATGGCTACACCTTC
NA	TRBV28	NA	TRBJ2-6	CASSLSGTIPGANVLTF	TGTGCCAGCAGTTTATCCGGGACAATACCTGGGGCCAACGTCCTGACTTTC
NA	TRBV20-1	NA	TRBJ2-7	CSAREGVEQYF	TGCAGTGCTAGAGAAGGGGTCGAGCAGTACTTC
NA	TRBV7-2	NA	TRBJ2-7	CASTSGGGPYEQYF	TGTGCCAGCACCTCCGGGGGAGGCCCCTACGAGCAGTACTTC
TRBD2	TRBV27	NA	TRBJ2-1	CASSPGTSREQFF	TGTGCCAGCAGTCCGGGGACTAGCAGGGAGCAGTTCTTC
NA	TRBV7-8	NA	TRBJ2-7	CASSPREKPVF	TGTGCCAGCAGCCCGAGGGAGAAACCGGTCTTC
NA	TRBV30	once	TRBJ1-1	CAWSVRAPRAFF	TGTGCCTGGAGTGTCAGGGCCCCTAGAGCTTTCTTT
TRBD1	TRBV5-4	NA	TRBJ2-7	CASSPGQIYEQYF	TGTGCCAGCAGCCCGGGACAGATCTACGAGCAGTACTTC
NA	TRBV11-2	NA	TRBJ2-3	CASSINLRGSTDTQYF	TGTGCCAGCAGCATAAACCTCAGGGGTAGCACAGATACGCAGTATTTT
NA	TRBV24-1	NA	TRBJ1-5	CATSDFNNDSNQPQHF	TGTGCCACCAGTGATTTCAACAACGATAGCAATCAGCCCCAGCATTTT
NA	TRBV12-3/TRBV12-4	NA	TRBJ1-1	CASTADRNTEAFF	TGTGCCAGCACCGCCGACAGAAACACTGAAGCTTTCTTT